This T cell receptor (beta chain) was captured in a study of long-term antiretroviral therapy in people with HIV. General study results and limits: Diversity remained lower than transplant donor controls, even though it increased after ART. Pre-ART expanded clones dominated the repertoire at every time point.

Details on this clone: Its antigen is still unknown.

At survey level, the immunoSEQ assay was run in its v3.0 version. TCRdb's copy holds only in-frame clones and misses some; the assay was immunoSEQ multiplex PCR. Among fewer than 45,000 clones listed, more than 75% were seen once. The CDR3 consists of 14 residues. Deletions cut 3 bases from V and 4 bases from J, with 10 bases between. Germline lookup yields CDR1 MGHRA and CDR2 YSYEKL. The chain carries TRBV4-1 and TRBJ2-1; perhaps TRBD2 as D (5 bases). This TCR came from a woman aged 30 to 39 with HIV. The sample here was unsorted PBMCs, taken roughly 2.9 years before starting antiretroviral therapy. CDR3 region: CASSHGRGYNEQFF. In DNA form, the CDR3 reads TGCGCCAGCAGCCATGGACGGGGTTACAATGAGCAGTTCTTC.